This T cell receptor beta chain comes out of a study of blood T cells in healthy people across ages (dated by TCRdb to between 2015 and 2017). Some background on the complete study: In model experiments, roughly one uniquely barcoded TCR beta cDNA molecule per two T cells was captured by template switching. Using the same blood draw, the study looked at two additional independent replicas of 1 million unique cDNA reads for two donors, one aged 18 to 30 and the other aged 80 or older. Using deep sequencing normalized with unique cDNA molecular identifiers, the study measured how TCR beta repertoire diversity changes with age. To avoid experimental bias, donors of different ages were randomly spread across the sequencing lanes. The donors were split into four age groups: young (average around 16 years), middle-aged (about 40), aged (approximately 60) and long-lived (about 82). The paper's findings and limits, for the study overall: Conclusive comparison of naive and antigen-experienced compartments was prevented by the profiling of bulk unsorted PBMCs. Estimates of total diversity from one million sequenced T cells were regarded as lower bounds and underestimates. Observed TCR beta diversity correlated strongly with the percentage of naive T cells measured by flow cytometry. Compared with the aged group, the long-lived group had more naive CD4+ T cells, fewer expanded clones and increased TCR diversity, suggesting age selection. Because donor CMV infection status was unknown, age-related changes in expanded clonotypes were potentially confounded. Observed TCR beta diversity per million T cells fell roughly linearly with age, and a significant reduction was already apparent by age roughly 41.

In the case of this clonotype: This clone's antigen is unknown. Qualities for individual bases were not recorded, and no much larger clone is one base off.

The donors were roughly 38 Caucasian individuals from Russia, aged roughly 6 to 90 years, who were systemically healthy. About 9.1 milliliters of peripheral blood were collected from each donor into EDTA-treated Vacutainer tubes. Ficoll-Paque density-gradient centrifugation was used to isolate PBMCs, with at least 7 million per sample. Trizol reagent was used to extract total RNA from PBMCs, with at least 5 micrograms per sample. For every donor, flow cytometry on a PBMC aliquot measured the percentage of naive CD45RAhigh/CD27high T cells. According to the germline V gene, CDR1 reads SGHAT and CDR2 reads FQNNGV. The CDR3, from cysteine to phenylalanine, totals 14 residues. Kept here is only the CDR3 DNA, which spans 42 bases and is read in frame from base 1. The library was built by means of 5' RACE. Reads for this sample came from an Illumina HiSeq 2500. A second PCR of roughly 6 to 11 cycles was run with a J-beta primer mix and a sample-barcoded 5' primer. A unique molecular identifier was introduced onto each TCR beta cDNA molecule by a template-switch 5' adaptor carrying 12 random nucleotides. Each sample yielded at least 3 million CDR3-containing paired-end reads. First-strand cDNA synthesis was performed from all RNA using the Mint cDNA synthesis kit, with priming by a TRBC-specific oligonucleotide. Following uracil-DNA glycosylase treatment, a first 18-cycle PCR with universal primers M1SS and BC2_uni_R was performed on all cDNA. As for the authors' bioinformatics: For normalization, 1 million high-quality reads, each with a distinct molecular identifier, were randomly selected from each sample. Reads sharing molecular identifiers were discarded rather than binned into consensus sequences. CDR3 identification, clonotype clustering and error correction used MiTCR with a Q25 quality threshold and the strictest error-elimination algorithm. A nonparametric unseen species model with Euler transformation was used to estimate a lower bound on total TCR beta diversity. TCRdb passed the public sequencing reads through fastp at Q25 and MiXCR, retaining productive beta sequences. Each record represents a unique CDR3 protein, reported with the most common genes and DNA among its rows. The V and J calls here are based on TCRdb, not the publication. Here the sample has 1.4 million or so distinct CDR3 sequences; 42% occur a single time. Together, the top ten hold over 3.5% of the sample.

The V and J segments used are TRBV11-2 and TRBJ2-7; the D segment might be TRBD1 or TRBD2, since each matches 5 bases. The J call may not be correct, given that the DNA end is closer to TRBJ2-5. Sequenced: blood. The receptor was isolated from a woman aged 18-29 years in good health. The CDR3 region has the sequence CASRAGTSLETQYF. The DNA reads as follows: TGTGCCAGCAGGGCCGGGACCTCCTTGGAGACCCAGTACTTC.